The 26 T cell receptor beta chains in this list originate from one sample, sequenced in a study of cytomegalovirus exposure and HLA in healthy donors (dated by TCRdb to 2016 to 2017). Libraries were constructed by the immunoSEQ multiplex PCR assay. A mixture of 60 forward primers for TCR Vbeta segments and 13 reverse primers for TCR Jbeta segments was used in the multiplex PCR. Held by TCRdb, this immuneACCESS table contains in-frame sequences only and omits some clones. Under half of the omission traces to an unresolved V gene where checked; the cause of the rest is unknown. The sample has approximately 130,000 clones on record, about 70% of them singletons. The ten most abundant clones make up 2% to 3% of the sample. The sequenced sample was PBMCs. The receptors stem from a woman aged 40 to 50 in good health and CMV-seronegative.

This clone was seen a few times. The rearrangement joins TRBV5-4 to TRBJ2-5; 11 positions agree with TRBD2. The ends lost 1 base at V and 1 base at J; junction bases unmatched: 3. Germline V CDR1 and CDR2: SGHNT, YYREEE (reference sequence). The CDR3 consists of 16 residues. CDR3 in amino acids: CASSLYLAGGQETQYF. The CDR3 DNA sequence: TGTGCCAGCAGCTTGTACCTAGCGGGGGGCCAAGAGACCCAGTACTTC. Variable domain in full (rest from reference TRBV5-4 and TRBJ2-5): ETGVTQSPTHLIKTRGQQVTLRCSSQSGHNTVSWYQQALGQGPQFIFQYYREEENGRGNFPPRFSGLQFPNYSSELNVNALELDDSALYLCASSLYLAGGQETQYFGPGTRLLVL.

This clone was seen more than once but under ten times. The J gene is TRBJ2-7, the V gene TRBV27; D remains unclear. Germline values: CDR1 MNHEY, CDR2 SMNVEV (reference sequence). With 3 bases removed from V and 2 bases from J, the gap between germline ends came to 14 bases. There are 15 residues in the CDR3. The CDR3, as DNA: TGTGCCAGCAGTTTTTCCCTGGGCGCAGCCTACGAGCAGTACTTC. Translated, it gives CASSFSLGAAYEQYF.

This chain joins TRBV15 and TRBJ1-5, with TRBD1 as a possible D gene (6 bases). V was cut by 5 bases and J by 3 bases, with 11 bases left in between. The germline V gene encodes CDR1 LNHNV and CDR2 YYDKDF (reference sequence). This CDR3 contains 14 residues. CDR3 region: CATSSDRVNQPQHF. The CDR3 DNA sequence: TGTGCCACCAGCTCGGACAGAGTCAATCAGCCCCAGCATTTT.

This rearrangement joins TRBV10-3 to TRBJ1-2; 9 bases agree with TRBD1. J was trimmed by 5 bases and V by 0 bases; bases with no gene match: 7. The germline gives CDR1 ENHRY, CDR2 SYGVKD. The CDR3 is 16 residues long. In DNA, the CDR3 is TGTGCCATCAGTGAGTCAGGACCCGGGACAGGGTATGGCTACACCTTC. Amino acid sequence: CAISESGPGTGYGYTF.

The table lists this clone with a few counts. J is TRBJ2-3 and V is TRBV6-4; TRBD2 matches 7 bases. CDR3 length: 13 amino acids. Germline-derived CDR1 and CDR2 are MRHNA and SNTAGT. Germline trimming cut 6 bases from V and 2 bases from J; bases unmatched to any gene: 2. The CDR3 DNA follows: TGTGCCAGCAGCCGGGACTACACAGATACGCAGTATTTT. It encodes CASSRDYTDTQYF.

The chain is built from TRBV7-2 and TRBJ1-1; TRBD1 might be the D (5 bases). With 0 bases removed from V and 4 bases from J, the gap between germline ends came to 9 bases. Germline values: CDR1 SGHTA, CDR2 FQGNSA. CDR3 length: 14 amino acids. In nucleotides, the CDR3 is TGTGCCAGCAGCTTAGCGGGGCTTGGCACTGAAGCTTTCTTT. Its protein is CASSLAGLGTEAFF. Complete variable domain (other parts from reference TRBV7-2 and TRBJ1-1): GAGVSQSPSNKVTEKGKDVELRCDPISGHTALYWYRQSLGQGLEFLIYFQGNSAPDKSGLPSDRFSAERTGGSVSTLTIQRTQQEDSAVYLCASSLAGLGTEAFFGQGTRLTVV.

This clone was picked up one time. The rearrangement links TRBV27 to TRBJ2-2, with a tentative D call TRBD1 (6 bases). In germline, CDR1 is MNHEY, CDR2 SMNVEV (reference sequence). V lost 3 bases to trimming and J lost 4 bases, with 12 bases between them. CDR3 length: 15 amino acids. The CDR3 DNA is TGTGCCAGCAGTTTTGGACAGAGACCCACCGGGGAGCTGTTTTTT. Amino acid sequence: CASSFGQRPTGELFF.

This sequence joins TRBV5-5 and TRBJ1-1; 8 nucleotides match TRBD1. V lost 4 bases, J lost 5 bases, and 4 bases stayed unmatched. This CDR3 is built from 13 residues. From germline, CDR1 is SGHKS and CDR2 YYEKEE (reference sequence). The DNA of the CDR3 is TGTGCCAGCAGCACCACAGGGGGAACTGAAGCTTTCTTT. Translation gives CASSTTGGTEAFF.

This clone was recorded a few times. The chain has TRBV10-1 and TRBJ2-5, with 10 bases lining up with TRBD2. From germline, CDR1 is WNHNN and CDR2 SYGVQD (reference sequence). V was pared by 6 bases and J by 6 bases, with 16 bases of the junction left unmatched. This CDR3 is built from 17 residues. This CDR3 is CASSQLRLAGALQTQYF. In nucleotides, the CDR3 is TGCGCCAGCAGCCAGCTCAGGCTAGCGGGGGCCCTTCAGACCCAGTACTTC.

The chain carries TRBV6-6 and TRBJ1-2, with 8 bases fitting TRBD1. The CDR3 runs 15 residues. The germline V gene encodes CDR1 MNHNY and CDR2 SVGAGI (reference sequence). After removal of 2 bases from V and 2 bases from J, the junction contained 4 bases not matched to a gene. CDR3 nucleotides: TGTGCCAGCAGTTACCTGGACAGGGCCAACTATGGCTACACCTTC. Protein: CASSYLDRANYGYTF.

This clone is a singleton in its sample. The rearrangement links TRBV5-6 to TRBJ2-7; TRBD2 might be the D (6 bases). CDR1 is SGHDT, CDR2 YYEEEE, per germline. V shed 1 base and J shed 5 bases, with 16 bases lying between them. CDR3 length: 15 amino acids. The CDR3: CASSLWDGGVNEQYF. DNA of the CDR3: TGTGCCAGCAGCTTGTGGGACGGGGGAGTGAACGAGCAGTACTTC.

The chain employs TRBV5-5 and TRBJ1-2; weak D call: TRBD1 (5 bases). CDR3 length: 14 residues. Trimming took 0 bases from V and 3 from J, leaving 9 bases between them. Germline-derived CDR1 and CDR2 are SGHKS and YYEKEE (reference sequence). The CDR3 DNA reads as TGTGCCAGCAGCTTGGGTCCGGGGGACTATGGCTACACCTTC. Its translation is CASSLGPGDYGYTF.

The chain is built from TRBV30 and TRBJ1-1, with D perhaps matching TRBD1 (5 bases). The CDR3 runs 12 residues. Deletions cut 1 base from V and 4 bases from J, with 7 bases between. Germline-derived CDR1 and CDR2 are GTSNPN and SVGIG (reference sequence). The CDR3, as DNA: TGTGCCTGGAGTGGACAGTTCACTGAAGCTTTCTTT. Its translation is CAWSGQFTEAFF.

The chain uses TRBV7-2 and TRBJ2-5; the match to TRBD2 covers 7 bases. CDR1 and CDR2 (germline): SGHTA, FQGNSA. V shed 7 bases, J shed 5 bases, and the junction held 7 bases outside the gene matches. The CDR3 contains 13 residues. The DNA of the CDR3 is TGTGCCAGCACCCAGGCGGGAGACGAGACCCAGTACTTC. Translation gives CASTQAGDETQYF.

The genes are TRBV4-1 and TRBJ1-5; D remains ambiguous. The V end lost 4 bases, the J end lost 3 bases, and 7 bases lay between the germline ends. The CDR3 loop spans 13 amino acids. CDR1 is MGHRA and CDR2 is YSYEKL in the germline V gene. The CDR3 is CASSLNSNQPQHF. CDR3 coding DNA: TGCGCCAGCAGCCTTAATTCCAATCAGCCCCAGCATTTT.

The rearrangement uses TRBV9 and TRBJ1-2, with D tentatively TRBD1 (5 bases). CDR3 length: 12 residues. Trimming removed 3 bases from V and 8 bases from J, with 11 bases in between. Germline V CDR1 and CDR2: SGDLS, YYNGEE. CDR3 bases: TGTGCCAGCAGCGCCCCGGGGGGAGGCTACACCTTC. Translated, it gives CASSAPGGGYTF.

DNA of the CDR3: TGTGCCAGCACCCCCCGGAAGGGGTCCACTGAAGCTTTCTTT. The encoded protein is CASTPRKGSTEAFF. The V gene is TRBV7-2, the J gene TRBJ1-1, with a possible D match to TRBD1 (5 bases). The CDR3 consists of 14 residues. Germline CDR1 reads SGHTA; CDR2 reads FQGNSA. V was clipped by 7 bases and J by 4 bases, with 16 bases between them.

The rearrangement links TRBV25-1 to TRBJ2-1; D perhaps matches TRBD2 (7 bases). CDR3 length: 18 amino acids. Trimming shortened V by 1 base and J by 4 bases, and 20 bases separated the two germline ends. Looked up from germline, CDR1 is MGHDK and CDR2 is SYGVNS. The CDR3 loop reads CASSELGRGEKGYNEQFF. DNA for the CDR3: TGTGCCAGCAGTGAATTGGGGAGGGGGGAAAAAGGGTACAATGAGCAGTTCTTC.

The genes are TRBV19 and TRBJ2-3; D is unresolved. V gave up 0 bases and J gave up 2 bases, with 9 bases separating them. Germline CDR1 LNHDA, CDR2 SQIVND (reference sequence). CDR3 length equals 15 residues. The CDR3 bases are TGTGCCAGTAGTATAGAGGAGTCATTCACAGATACGCAGTATTTT. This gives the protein CASSIEESFTDTQYF.

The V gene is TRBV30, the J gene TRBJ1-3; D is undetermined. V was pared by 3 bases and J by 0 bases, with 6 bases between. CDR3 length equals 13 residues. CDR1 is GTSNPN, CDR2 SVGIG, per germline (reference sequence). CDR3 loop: CAWRKSSGNTIYF. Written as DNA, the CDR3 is TGTGCCTGGAGGAAGAGCTCTGGAAACACCATATATTTT.

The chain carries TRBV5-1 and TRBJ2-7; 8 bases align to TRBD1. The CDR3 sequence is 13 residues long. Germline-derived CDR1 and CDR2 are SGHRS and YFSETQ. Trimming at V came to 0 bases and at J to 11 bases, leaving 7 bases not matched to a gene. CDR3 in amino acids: CASSLADQGAKYF. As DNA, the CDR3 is TGCGCCAGCAGCTTGGCCGATCAGGGGGCAAAGTACTTC.

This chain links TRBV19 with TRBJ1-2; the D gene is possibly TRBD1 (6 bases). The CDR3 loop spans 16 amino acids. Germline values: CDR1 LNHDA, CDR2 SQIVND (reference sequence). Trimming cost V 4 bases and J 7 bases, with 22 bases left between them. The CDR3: CASSKAETGLSIGYTF. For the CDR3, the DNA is TGTGCCAGTAGTAAGGCCGAGACAGGCCTTTCAATTGGCTACACCTTC.

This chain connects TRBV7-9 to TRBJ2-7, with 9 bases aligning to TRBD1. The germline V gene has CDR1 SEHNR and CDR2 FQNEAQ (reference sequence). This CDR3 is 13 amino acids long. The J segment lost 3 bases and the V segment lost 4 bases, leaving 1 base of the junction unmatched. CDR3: CASSSTGGYEQYF. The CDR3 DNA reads TGTGCCAGCAGCTCGACAGGGGGCTACGAGCAGTACTTC.

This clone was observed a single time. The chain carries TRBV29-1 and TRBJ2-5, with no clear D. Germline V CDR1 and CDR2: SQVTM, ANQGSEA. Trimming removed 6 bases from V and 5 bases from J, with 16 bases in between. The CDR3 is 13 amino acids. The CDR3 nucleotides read TGCAGCGTGGCGCCCCCAGGCTTGGAGACCCAGTACTTC. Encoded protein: CSVAPPGLETQYF.

CDR3 sequence reads: CASSLYLQGAGSGANVLTF. CDR3 in DNA: TGTGCCAGCAGTTTGTACCTACAGGGGGCAGGGTCTGGGGCCAACGTCCTGACTTTC. The chain combines TRBV27 with TRBJ2-6, with 9 positions matching TRBD1. After removal of 3 bases from V and 1 base from J, the junction contained 10 bases not matched to a gene. The length of the CDR3 is 19 residues. Germline CDR1 MNHEY, CDR2 SMNVEV (reference sequence).

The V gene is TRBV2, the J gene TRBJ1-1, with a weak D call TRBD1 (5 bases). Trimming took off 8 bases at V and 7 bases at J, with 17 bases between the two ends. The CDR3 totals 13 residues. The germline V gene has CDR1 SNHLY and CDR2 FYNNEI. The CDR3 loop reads CASSPERDGEAFF. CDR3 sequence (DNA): TGTGCCAGCTCTCCTGAGCGGGACGGTGAAGCTTTCTTT.